These 25 T cell receptor beta chains came from one sample sequenced in a study of T cells in Graves' hyperthyroidism and ophthalmopathy (dated by TCRdb to about 2019). The library was made by multiplex PCR. The sequencing machine was an Illumina HiSeq 2000. The TCR beta CDR3 regions were amplified from the RNA transcripts. A first-round RT-PCR of the TCR CDR3 used the HTBI primer set with the Qiagen OneStep RT-PCR kit. TCRdb reprocessing: public reads trimmed at Q25 with fastp, clones called with MiXCR, in-frame beta chains kept. Merged by CDR3 protein, the rows form single entries marked with the most common genes and DNA. The sample table records some 510,000 distinct CDR3 sequences; more than 20% of these occur just once. The ten largest clones take up roughly 29% of the sample. The sample comprised blood. Source of these receptors: a young man with Graves' hyperthyroidism.

The chain carries TRBV29-1 and TRBJ2-7, with TRBD2 identical over 11 bases. The V gene end was trimmed by 1 base and the J gene end by 6 bases; junction bases not matched to a gene: 5. The length of the CDR3 is 14 residues. The germline V gene encodes CDR1 SQVTM and CDR2 ANQGSEA. DNA of the CDR3: TGCAGCGTTGAAGGACTAGCGGGAAGGAGCGAGCAGTACTTC. Amino acid sequence: CSVEGLAGRSEQYF.

This clonotype occurred many times. CDR3 coding DNA: TGTGCCAGCAGTTCCCAGGGACAGCTGATAACCGGGGAGCTGTTTTTT. This sequence encodes CASSSQGQLITGELFF. The gene calls are TRBV6-5 and TRBJ2-2; 7 bases match TRBD1. Germline CDR1 and CDR2: MNHEY and SVGAGI. With V trimmed by 4 bases and J by 5 bases, 10 bases remained unmatched. The CDR3 has 16 amino acids.

This clonotype appeared many times. This chain uses TRBV2 with TRBJ1-5, with D possibly matching TRBD1 (6 bases). This CDR3 spans 15 amino acids. Germline-derived CDR1 and CDR2 are SNHLY and FYNNEI. The V gene lost 5 bases and the J gene lost 3 bases, with 14 bases spanning the gap. The CDR3 sequence is CASSYRDTNNQPQHF. CDR3 bases: TGTGCCAGCAGTTACCGGGACACGAACAATCAGCCCCAGCATTTT.

This clonotype was found a few times. This chain links TRBV30 with TRBJ2-2; D is uncertain. From germline, CDR1 is GTSNPN and CDR2 SVGIG (reference sequence). The CDR3 consists of 12 residues. Trimming left V 2 bases short and J 2 bases short, with 3 bases between. The CDR3 bases are TGTGCCTGGAGTTTTAACACCGGGGAGCTGTTTTTT. Residues: CAWSFNTGELFF.

This clonotype was detected many times. This sequence joins TRBV11-2 and TRBJ2-3; D unclear. The CDR3 extends over 14 amino acids. Trimming pared 2 bases from V and 6 bases from J, leaving 12 bases between. In germline, CDR1 is SGHAT, CDR2 FQNNGV. CDR3 in DNA: TGTGCCAGCAGCTTATTCCAGGCTAGTGATACGCAGTATTTT. This encodes CASSLFQASDTQYF. Full variable domain (remainder filled in from reference TRBV11-2 and TRBJ2-3): EAGVAQSPRYKIIEKRQSVAFWCNPISGHATLYWYQQILGQGPKLLIQFQNNGVVDDSQLPKDRFSAERLKGVDSTLKIQPAKLEDSAVYLCASSLFQASDTQYFGPGTRLTVL.

This clonotype occurred many times. CDR3 in amino acids: CASSIVGVDTEAFF. The CDR3 DNA sequence: TGTGCCAGTAGTATTGTAGGTGTGGACACTGAAGCTTTCTTT. J is TRBJ1-1 and V is TRBV19; D call uncertain. Trimming removed 3 bases from V and 3 bases from J, with 11 bases in between. This CDR3 comprises 14 residues. Germline V lookup: CDR1 LNHDA, CDR2 SQIVND (reference sequence).

This clonotype has more than one count but fewer than ten. This sequence joins TRBV6-1 and TRBJ1-1, with a possible D match to TRBD1 (6 bases). Trimming cost V 2 bases and J 10 bases, with 11 bases left between them. The CDR3 has 12 residues. The germline gives CDR1 MNHNS, CDR2 SASEGT. The CDR3 here is CASSERTEGAFF. As DNA, the CDR3 is TGTGCCAGCAGTGAAAGGACAGAAGGAGCTTTCTTT.

The sample holds many counts of this clonotype. The rearrangement links TRBV20-1 to TRBJ1-2; 7 bases match TRBD1. The CDR3 is 13 amino acids. V trimming: 5 bases; J trimming: 5 bases; junction bases outside the gene matches: 8. Germline-derived CDR1 and CDR2 are DFQATT and SNEGSKA (reference sequence). The CDR3 DNA is TGCAGTGCTCCTACAGGGGAAGGATATGGCTACACCTTC. This gives the protein CSAPTGEGYGYTF.

This clonotype came up many times. J is TRBJ1-2 and V is TRBV28; 7 bases are shared with TRBD1. V lost 4 bases to trimming and J lost 4 bases; unmatched junction nucleotides: 6. Germline-derived CDR1 and CDR2 are MDHEN and SYDVKM. The CDR3 extends over 14 amino acids. CDR3 protein: CASSYTGEGYGYTF. In DNA, the CDR3 is TGTGCCAGCAGTTACACAGGGGAAGGCTATGGCTACACCTTC.

The V call is TRBV10-3, the J call TRBJ2-2; the match to TRBD1 covers 12 bases. The CDR3 extends over 19 amino acids. V was clipped by 0 bases and J by 4 bases; unmatched bases: 9. Per the germline V gene, CDR1 is ENHRY and CDR2 is SYGVKD. This CDR3 reads CAISESWGQGASVTGELFF. The CDR3 bases are TGTGCCATCAGTGAGTCCTGGGGACAGGGGGCGAGTGTCACCGGGGAGCTGTTTTTT.

This clonotype was detected ten times or more. The V and J genes are TRBV29-1 and TRBJ2-3; 12 bases agree with TRBD2. CDR3 size: 14 residues. Germline CDR1 reads SQVTM; CDR2 reads ANQGSEA. Trimming cost V 4 bases and J 3 bases; bases outside gene matches: 2. CDR3 in amino acids: CSVAGLAGTDTQYF. The CDR3 DNA follows: TGCAGCGTTGCCGGACTAGCGGGAACAGATACGCAGTATTTT.

Many counts were recorded for this clonotype. V is TRBV4-1 and J is TRBJ1-1; maybe TRBD1 (5 bases). CDR1 and CDR2 from the germline V gene are MGHRA and YSYEKL. V was shortened by 3 bases and J by 0 bases, with 11 bases between the two germline ends. This CDR3 is 15 amino acids long. The CDR3 bases are TGCGCCAGCAGCCACGGAGGACAAATGAACACTGAAGCTTTCTTT. Translated, it gives CASSHGGQMNTEAFF.

This chain joins TRBV2 and TRBJ2-5; 8 nucleotides agree with TRBD2. This CDR3 is 14 amino acids long. Germline V gene sequence: CDR1 SNHLY, CDR2 FYNNEI. The J segment lost 3 bases and the V segment lost 6 bases, leaving 6 bases of the junction unmatched. The CDR3 nucleotides read TGTGCCAGCAGCCGGGGGGGCGATAAAGAGACCCAGTACTTC. The encoded protein is CASSRGGDKETQYF.

This clonotype has at least ten counts. V gene TRBV2 combines with J gene TRBJ1-1; tentative D call: TRBD1 (6 bases). Germline loops: CDR1 SNHLY, CDR2 FYNNEI. The CDR3 runs to 13 residues. V was shortened by 7 bases and J by 5 bases, with 14 bases between the two germline ends. This CDR3 is CASKGGAETEAFF. The CDR3 DNA reads as TGTGCCAGCAAGGGGGGGGCTGAGACTGAAGCTTTCTTT.

This clonotype was detected ten times or more. The V and J genes are TRBV30 and TRBJ2-2, with D hard to call. With 0 bases removed from V and 9 bases from J, the gap between germline ends came to 11 bases. Germline V gene lookup returns CDR1 GTSNPN and CDR2 SVGIG (reference sequence). The CDR3 has 13 amino acids. CDR3 in amino acids: CAWSVPNDRELFF. The CDR3 coding sequence is TGTGCCTGGAGTGTACCGAACGACCGGGAGCTGTTTTTT.

Details on this clonotype: A much larger clone lies a single base off, so this may be a read error. The chain uses TRBV20-1 and TRBJ2-7; 8 bases are a match to TRBD1. Germline V gene sequence: CDR1 DFQATT, CDR2 SNEGSKA (reference sequence). This CDR3 comprises 14 residues. The CDR3 DNA reads as TGCTGTGCCCTTCGACAGGGGACCCCCTACGAGCAGTACTTC. Translation gives CCALRQGTPYEQYF.

At least ten counts were recorded for this clonotype. V gene TRBV27 combines with J gene TRBJ2-7, with 12 positions matching TRBD2. The CDR3 extends over 15 amino acids. Germline V gene lookup returns CDR1 MNHEY and CDR2 SMNVEV (reference sequence). V shed 0 bases, J shed 7 bases, and the junction held 4 bases outside the gene matches. CDR3 in DNA: TGTGCCAGCAGTTTATCGTCTAGCGGGGGGGCGGAGCAGTACTTC. It yields the protein CASSLSSSGGAEQYF.

This rearrangement joins TRBV5-4 to TRBJ1-1; possibly TRBD1 for D (6 bases). V gave up 4 bases and J gave up 11 bases, with 27 bases separating them. Germline CDR1 and CDR2: SGHNT and YYREEE (reference sequence). This CDR3 contains 16 residues. The CDR3 region is CASSLGGPTGSVGAFF. CDR3 sequence (DNA): TGTGCCAGCAGCCTGGGGGGCCCTACAGGGTCGGTTGGTGCTTTCTTT.

This clonotype has ten or more counts. The V and J genes are TRBV28 and TRBJ1-2; weak D call: TRBD1 (5 bases). V was clipped by 2 bases and J by 4 bases, with 14 bases between them. This CDR3 spans 15 amino acids. Germline-derived CDR1 and CDR2 are MDHEN and SYDVKM. The CDR3 DNA reads as TGTGCCAGCAGTTTAACAGGCGACAGACCCTATGGCTACACCTTC. Its protein product is CASSLTGDRPYGYTF.

The gene calls are TRBV20-1 and TRBJ2-2; D is possibly TRBD1 (6 bases). The CDR3 sequence is 13 residues long. Trimming pared 4 bases from V and 6 bases from J, leaving 12 bases between. Germline loops: CDR1 DFQATT, CDR2 SNEGSKA (reference sequence). The CDR3 coding sequence is TGCAGTGCTAAGAAGGGGGATGCCGGGGAGCTGTTTTTT. It is translated as CSAKKGDAGELFF.

This clonotype was recorded many times. The rearrangement links TRBV20-1 to TRBJ2-7; TRBD2 agrees at 7 bases. CDR1 and CDR2 from the germline V gene are DFQATT and SNEGSKA (reference sequence). The CDR3 is 13 residues long. The junction had 3 bases not matched to a gene; V was cut back by 0 bases and J by 4 bases. CDR3 residues: CSAREFGGYEQYF. The CDR3 nucleotides read TGCAGTGCTAGAGAGTTCGGGGGGTACGAGCAGTACTTC.

The chain has TRBV28 and TRBJ2-7; 8 bases line up with TRBD1. The CDR3 sequence is 13 residues long. Germline V lookup: CDR1 MDHEN, CDR2 SYDVKM. Trimming took 8 bases from V and 5 from J; bases not matched to a gene: 8. The chain's CDR3 is CASCRDRMDEQYF. Written as DNA, the CDR3 is TGTGCCAGCTGCCGGGACAGGATGGACGAGCAGTACTTC.

This clonotype was counted many times. V is TRBV5-1 and J is TRBJ2-5; TRBD1 is a possible D gene (5 bases). V lost 3 bases and J lost 7, with 16 bases in between. Germline V gives CDR1 SGHRS, CDR2 YFSETQ. The CDR3 loop spans 14 amino acids. DNA of the CDR3: TGCGCCAGCAGCTCGTCCCAGGGCCCAGGGACCCAGTACTTC. This sequence encodes CASSSSQGPGTQYF.

This clonotype came up a few times. The rearrangement joins TRBV2 to TRBJ1-5; D gene ambiguous. The V end was cut by 7 bases, the J end by 3 bases, with 13 bases between. CDR1 is SNHLY, CDR2 FYNNEI, per germline. The CDR3 has 14 residues. The CDR3 spells CASTGLRNNQPQHF. The CDR3 coding sequence is TGTGCCAGCACTGGATTACGAAACAATCAGCCCCAGCATTTT.

This clonotype was observed many times. V gene TRBV2 combines with J gene TRBJ1-1; no clear D. V shed 8 bases and J shed 4 bases, with 8 bases lying between them. Per germline, CDR1 SNHLY and CDR2 FYNNEI. This CDR3 has 11 amino acids. Here the CDR3 reads CASGVGTEAFF. The CDR3 DNA follows: TGTGCCAGCGGGGTGGGCACTGAAGCTTTCTTT.